This TCR beta chain was documented in a study of T cell changes during pregnancy in multiple sclerosis. Libraries were prepared by immunoSEQ multiplex PCR; TCRdb keeps only in-frame clonotypes and omits some of them. The sample lists about 36,000 clones, 93% occurring once. Germline V CDR1 and CDR2: SGHRS, YFSETQ. This CDR3 is built from 13 residues. Trimming shortened V by 3 bases and J by 7 bases, and 10 bases separated the two germline ends. This chain joins TRBV5-1 and TRBJ1-4; D ambiguous. The input for sequencing was CD4+ T cells from peripheral blood mononuclear cells, taken in the first trimester of pregnancy. This clonotype originated in a female donor with multiple sclerosis, enrolled in a pregnancy study. In DNA, the CDR3 is TGCGCCAGCAGCTCCGTGGTCGGTGAAAAACTGTTTTTT. Amino acids: CASSSVVGEKLFF.